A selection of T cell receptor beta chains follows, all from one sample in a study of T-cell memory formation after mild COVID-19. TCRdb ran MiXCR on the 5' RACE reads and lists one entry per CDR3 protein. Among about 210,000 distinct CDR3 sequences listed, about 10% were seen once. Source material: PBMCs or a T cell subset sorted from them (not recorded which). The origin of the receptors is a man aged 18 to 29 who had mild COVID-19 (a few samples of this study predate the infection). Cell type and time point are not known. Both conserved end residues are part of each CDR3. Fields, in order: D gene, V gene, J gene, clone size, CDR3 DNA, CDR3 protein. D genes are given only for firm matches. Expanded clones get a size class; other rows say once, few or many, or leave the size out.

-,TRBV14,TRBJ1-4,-,TGTGCCAGCAGCCCGAGGAGCTATAATGAAAAACTGTTTTTT,CASSPRSYNEKLFF
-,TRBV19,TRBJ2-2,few,TGTGCCAGTAGTATTTCCGACAGGACCGGGGAGCTGTTTTTT,CASSISDRTGELFF
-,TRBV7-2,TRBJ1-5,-,TGTGCCAGCAGCTTAGTGCAGTCGAAGGAGCAGCCCCAGCATTTT,CASSLVQSKEQPQHF
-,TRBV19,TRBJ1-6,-,TGTGCCACCCGGGCGCATCAAGCTTCACCCCTCCACTTT,CATRAHQASPLHF
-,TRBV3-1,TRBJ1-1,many,TGTGCCAGCGGCTTTGGCAGGACAACTGAAGCTTTCTTT,CASGFGRTTEAFF
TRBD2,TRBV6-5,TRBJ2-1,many,TGTGCCAGCAGTTACTCTCCCCGGGGGGGCTTGGATGAGCAGTTCTTC,CASSYSPRGGLDEQFF
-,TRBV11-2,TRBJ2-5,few,TGTGCCAGCAGCTGGGACGGGTACCAAGAGACCCAGTACTTC,CASSWDGYQETQYF
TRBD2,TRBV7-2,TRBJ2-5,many,TGTGCCAGCAGCTCAGGGACTAGCGGGGGGCAGGGAGCGGAAGAGACCCAGTACTTC,CASSSGTSGGQGAEETQYF
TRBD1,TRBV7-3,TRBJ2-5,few,TGTGCCAGCAGCCCCCAGACAGGGATGGGCGGGGAGACCCAGTACTTC,CASSPQTGMGGETQYF
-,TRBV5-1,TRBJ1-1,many,TGCGCCAGCACTGCAGAGGACACTGAAGCTTTCTTT,CASTAEDTEAFF
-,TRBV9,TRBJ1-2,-,TGTGCCAGCAGCGCCGGGACTCTTAACTATGGCTACACCTTC,CASSAGTLNYGYTF
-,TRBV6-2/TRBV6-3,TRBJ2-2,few,TGTGCCAGCAGTTACGATGGCACCGGGGAGCTGTTTTTT,CASSYDGTGELFF
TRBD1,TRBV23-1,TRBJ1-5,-,TGCGCCAGCAGCCCCAATGGGAACAGGGGATGGAGCAATCAGCCCCAGCATTTT,CASSPNGNRGWSNQPQHF
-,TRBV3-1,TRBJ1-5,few,TGTGCCAGCAGCCAAGGGATGGGAAGCCAGCCCCAGCATTTT,CASSQGMGSQPQHF
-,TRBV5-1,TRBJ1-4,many,TGCGCCAGCAGCTTGGGTATCTCGACGGCTCCCGGGGAAAAACTGTTTTTT,CASSLGISTAPGEKLFF
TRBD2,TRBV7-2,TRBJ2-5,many,TGTGCCAGCAGCTTAACCAGCGGGGGGCTAGTAGAGACCCAGTACTTC,CASSLTSGGLVETQYF
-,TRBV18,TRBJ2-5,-,TGTGCCAGCTCACCCGCGTACCAAGAGACCCAGTACTTC,CASSPAYQETQYF
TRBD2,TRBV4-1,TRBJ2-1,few,TGCGCCAGCAGCCAATCGGGGGGTTCGGTTGAGCAGTTCTTC,CASSQSGGSVEQFF
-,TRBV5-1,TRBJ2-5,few,TGCGCCAGCAGCTTGGAGAGGGTGGTTGAGGAGACCCAGTACTTC,CASSLERVVEETQYF
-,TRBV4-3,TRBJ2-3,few,TGCGCCAGCAGCCAAGACTCAGGGGTAGATACGCAGTATTTT,CASSQDSGVDTQYF
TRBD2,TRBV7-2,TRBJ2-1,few,TGTGCCAGCAGCTGGACTAGCGGGGGCGAGCAGTTCTTC,CASSWTSGGEQFF
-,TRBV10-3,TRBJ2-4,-,TGTGCCATCAGTGCCCTCGACATCGGCCAGGGCATTCAGTACTTC,CAISALDIGQGIQYF
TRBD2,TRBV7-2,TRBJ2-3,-,TGTGCCAGCAGGAGGACTAGCGGGGTTACAGATACGCAGTATTTT,CASRRTSGVTDTQYF
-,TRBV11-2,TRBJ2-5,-,TGTGCCAGCAGCTTTTACCGGGACTCCCAAGAGACCCAGTACTTC,CASSFYRDSQETQYF
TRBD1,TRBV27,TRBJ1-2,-,TGTGCCAGCAGTTTAAGGGGCGACAGGGATGGCTACACCTTC,CASSLRGDRDGYTF
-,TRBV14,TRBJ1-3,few,TGTGCCAGCAGCCCGCTACCAAGGTTGGGCAGGGGTGGAAACACCATATATTTT,CASSPLPRLGRGGNTIYF
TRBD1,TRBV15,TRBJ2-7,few,TGTGCCACCAGCAGACAAACAGGGGTGGGCGAGCAGTACTTC,CATSRQTGVGEQYF
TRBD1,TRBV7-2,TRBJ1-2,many,TGTGCCAGCAGCACCGGACAGGGAGGGTTAGGCTACACCTTC,CASSTGQGGLGYTF
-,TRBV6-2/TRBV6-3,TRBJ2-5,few,TGTGCCAGCAGTCTCGGACACCTCCAAGAGACCCAGTACTTC,CASSLGHLQETQYF
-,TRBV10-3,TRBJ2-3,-,TGTGCCATCAGTGATAGTAGGGAGTCAGGCACAGATACGCAGTATTTT,CAISDSRESGTDTQYF
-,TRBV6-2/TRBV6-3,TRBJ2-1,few,TGTGCCAGCAGTTACGGGGCAGTTTCCTACAATGAGCAGTTCTTC,CASSYGAVSYNEQFF
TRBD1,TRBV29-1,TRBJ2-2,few,TGCAGCGTATCCGGGACAGGGGGTTACACCGGGGAGCTGTTTTTT,CSVSGTGGYTGELFF
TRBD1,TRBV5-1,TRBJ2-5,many,TGCGCCAGCAGCTTGGGGACAGGGGGAGAGACCCAGTACTTC,CASSLGTGGETQYF
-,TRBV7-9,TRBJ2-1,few,TGTGCCAGCAGCTTAGCAGGGTCGGCCTCCCCGCAGTTCTTC,CASSLAGSASPQFF
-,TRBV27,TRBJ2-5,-,TGTGCCAGCAGTTACGGACTGTGGGAGACCCAGTACTTC,CASSYGLWETQYF
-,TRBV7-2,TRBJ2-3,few,TGTGCCAGCAGCCCCGGGACTGCTAGCACAGATACGCAGTATTTT,CASSPGTASTDTQYF
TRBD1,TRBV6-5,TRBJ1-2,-,TGTGCCAGCAGTCCCTCCGGGACAGGGCCTACCTTC,CASSPSGTGPTF
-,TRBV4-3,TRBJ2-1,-,TGCGCCAGCAGCCAATTAACTGGGGCTAGCGCGTACGATGAGCAGTTCTTC,CASSQLTGASAYDEQFF
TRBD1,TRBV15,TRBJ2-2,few,TGTGCCACCAGCGGGGACAGGGCTTTTGGGGAGCTGTTTTTT,CATSGDRAFGELFF
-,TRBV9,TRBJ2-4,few,TGTGCCAGCAGCTCGAATCCGGGGGTCGCCAAAAACATTCAGTACTTC,CASSSNPGVAKNIQYF
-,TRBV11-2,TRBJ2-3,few,TGTGCCAGCAGCTTAGATGGGGCCTACACAGATACGCAGTATTTT,CASSLDGAYTDTQYF
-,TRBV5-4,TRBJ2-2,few,TGTGCCAGCAGTCCGTCGGGCTACACCGGGGAGCTGTTTTTT,CASSPSGYTGELFF
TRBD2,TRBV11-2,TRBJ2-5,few,TGTGCCAGCAGCCCGGGGGGGCATAGAAAAGAGACCCAGTACTTC,CASSPGGHRKETQYF
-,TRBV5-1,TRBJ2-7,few,TGCGCCAGCAGCTTGGTTGGGATCGGCGAGCAGTACTTC,CASSLVGIGEQYF
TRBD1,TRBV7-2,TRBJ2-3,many,TGTGCCAGCAGGACGGGACAGGGCACAGATACGCAGTATTTT,CASRTGQGTDTQYF
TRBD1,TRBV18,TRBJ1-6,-,TGTGCCAGCTCACTCGACAGGGTAGATTCACCCCTCCACTTT,CASSLDRVDSPLHF
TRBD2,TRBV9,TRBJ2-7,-,TGTGCCAGCAGCAAAGCAGCGGGGAACGAGCAGTACTTC,CASSKAAGNEQYF
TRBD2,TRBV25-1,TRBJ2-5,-,TGTGCCAGCAGTGATCCGCCTAGCGGTAAAGAGACCCAGTACTTC,CASSDPPSGKETQYF
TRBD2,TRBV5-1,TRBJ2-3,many,TGCGCCAGCAGCCTATCACTAGCGGGGGGGAGCACAGATACGCAGTATTTT,CASSLSLAGGSTDTQYF
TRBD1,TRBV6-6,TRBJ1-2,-,TGTGCCAGCAGTTACTCAGGACAGGGGGCGACCCATGGCTACACCTTC,CASSYSGQGATHGYTF